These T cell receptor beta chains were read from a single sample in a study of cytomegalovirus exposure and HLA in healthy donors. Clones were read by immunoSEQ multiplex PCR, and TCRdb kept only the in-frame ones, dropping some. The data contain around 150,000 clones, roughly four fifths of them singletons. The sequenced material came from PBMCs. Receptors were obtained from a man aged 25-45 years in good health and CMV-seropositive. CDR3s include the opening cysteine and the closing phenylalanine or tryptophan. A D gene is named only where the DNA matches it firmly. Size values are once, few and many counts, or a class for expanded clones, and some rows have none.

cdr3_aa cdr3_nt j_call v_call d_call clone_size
CASSHPQGDLTGELFF TGTGCCAGCAGCCACCCCCAGGGCGACCTCACCGGGGAGCTGTTTTTT TRBJ2-2 TRBV7-6 . .
CASSLGATSGGYEQYF TGTGCCAGCAGCTTAGGGGCGACTAGCGGGGGATACGAGCAGTACTTC TRBJ2-7 TRBV7-2 TRBD2 many
CASSTTNTGNEQYF TGTGCCAGTAGTACGACCAATACAGGGAACGAGCAGTACTTC TRBJ2-7 TRBV19 . few
CASSLSSGGRQPQHF TGTGCCAGCAGCTTAAGTTCAGGGGGCCGGCAGCCCCAGCATTTT TRBJ1-5 TRBV7-8 TRBD1 once
CASSLSSYNEQFF TGTGCCAGCAGCTTGAGCTCCTACAATGAGCAGTTCTTC TRBJ2-1 TRBV7-2 . once
CASHRDYSDEQFF TGTGCCAGCCACCGGGACTATAGCGATGAGCAGTTCTTC TRBJ2-1 TRBV2 TRBD2 .
CASSIPQMEETQYF TGTGCCAGTAGTATCCCCCAGATGGAAGAGACCCAGTACTTC TRBJ2-5 TRBV19 . .
CASSLTAQETQYF TGTGCCAGCAGCTTAACGGCTCAAGAGACCCAGTACTTC TRBJ2-5 TRBV7-3 . once
CSVGAPGLDTQYF TGCAGCGTTGGAGCCCCCGGGTTGGATACGCAGTATTTT TRBJ2-3 TRBV29-1 . .
CASSLDPGMNTGELFF TGTGCCAGCAGCTTGGATCCGGGTATGAACACCGGGGAGCTGTTTTTT TRBJ2-2 TRBV5-4 . .
CASRLRGGPETQYF TGCGCCAGCAGGTTGCGGGGGGGCCCAGAGACCCAGTACTTC TRBJ2-5 TRBV5-1 TRBD2 .
CASSPTGEGNTIYF TGCGCCAGCAGCCCTACAGGGGAGGGAAACACCATATATTTT TRBJ1-3 TRBV5-1 TRBD1 few
CASQGQGAFTYGYTF TGTGCCAGCCAGGGGCAGGGAGCCTTTACCTATGGCTACACCTTC TRBJ1-2 TRBV6-7 . once
CASRPDSVYNEQFF TGTGCCAGCAGACCCGACTCGGTTTACAATGAGCAGTTCTTC TRBJ2-1 TRBV7-8 . .
CASSVDGGAGEQFF TGTGCCAGCAGCGTAGACGGGGGGGCCGGAGAGCAGTTCTTC TRBJ2-1 TRBV9 TRBD2 .
CSVVGVSYEQYF TGCAGCGTTGTCGGTGTATCCTACGAGCAGTACTTC TRBJ2-7 TRBV29-1 . .
CASSFLRDRATYGYTF TGTGCCAGCAGCTTCCTACGGGACAGGGCTACCTATGGCTACACCTTC TRBJ1-2 TRBV7-2 TRBD1 .
CASSIDDSPMYNEQFF TGTGCCAGTAGTATAGACGACAGCCCTATGTACAATGAGCAGTTCTTC TRBJ2-1 TRBV19 . .
CATSRRQGAYEQYF TGTGCCACCAGCAGGAGACAGGGGGCCTACGAGCAGTACTTC TRBJ2-7 TRBV15 TRBD1 .
CSAKSGAPAYEQYF TGCAGCGCCAAAAGCGGGGCCCCGGCCTACGAGCAGTACTTC TRBJ2-7 TRBV29-1 TRBD2 .
CASSLSGQGLIYGYTF TGTGCCAGCAGTTTATCGGGACAGGGCCTGATCTATGGCTACACCTTC TRBJ1-2 TRBV27 TRBD1 .
CASSEAGTGGEKLFF TGTGCCAGCAGTGAAGCGGGAACAGGGGGAGAAAAACTGTTTTTT TRBJ1-4 TRBV2 TRBD1 .
CASSVSGSATGELFF TGTGCCAGCAGTGTGAGCGGGAGTGCTACCGGGGAGCTGTTTTTT TRBJ2-2 TRBV2 TRBD2 .
CASSPPDSNEQFF TGTGCCAGCTCACCACCGGACAGCAATGAGCAGTTCTTC TRBJ2-1 TRBV18 . .
CASRTAEGEKLFF TGTGCCAGCAGGACGGCAGAGGGTGAAAAACTGTTTTTT TRBJ1-4 TRBV2 . .
CASSPREVTSTDTQYF TGTGCCAGCAGCCCGAGGGAGGTGACTAGCACAGATACGCAGTATTTT TRBJ2-3 TRBV7-8 . .
CASTQRGLGDEQFF TGCGCCAGCACTCAGCGAGGTCTCGGGGATGAGCAGTTCTTC TRBJ2-1 TRBV10-2 . .
CASSPWTGYNEQFF TGTGCCAGCAGCCCTTGGACTGGGTACAATGAGCAGTTCTTC TRBJ2-1 TRBV9 . .
CASSPPRGGSYNEQFF TGTGCCAGCTCACCACCAAGGGGAGGGTCTTACAATGAGCAGTTCTTC TRBJ2-1 TRBV18 TRBD2 .
CASSPTGTVLGPQHF TGTGCCAGCTCACCCACCGGGACAGTCCTGGGGCCCCAGCATTTT TRBJ1-5 TRBV18 TRBD1 .
CASSLQGATEAFF TGTGCCAGCAGCCTCCAGGGGGCCACTGAAGCTTTCTTT TRBJ1-1 TRBV9 TRBD1 .
CASSYRVGGNYEQYF TGTGCCAGCAGTTACAGGGTGGGAGGGAACTACGAGCAGTACTTC TRBJ2-7 TRBV6-6 TRBD2 once